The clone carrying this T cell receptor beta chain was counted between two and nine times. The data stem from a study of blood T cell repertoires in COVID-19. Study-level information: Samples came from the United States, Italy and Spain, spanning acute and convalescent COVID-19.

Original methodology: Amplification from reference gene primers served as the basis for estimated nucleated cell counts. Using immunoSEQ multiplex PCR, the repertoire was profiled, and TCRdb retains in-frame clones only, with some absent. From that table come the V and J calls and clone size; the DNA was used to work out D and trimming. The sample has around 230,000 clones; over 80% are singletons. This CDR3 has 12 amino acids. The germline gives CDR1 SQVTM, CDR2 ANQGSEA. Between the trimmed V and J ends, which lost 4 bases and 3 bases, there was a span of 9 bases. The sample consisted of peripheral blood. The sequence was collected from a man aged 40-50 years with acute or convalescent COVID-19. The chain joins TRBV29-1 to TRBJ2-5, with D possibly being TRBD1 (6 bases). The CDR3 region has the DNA TGCAGCGTTGGATGGACAGAAGAGACCCAGTACTTC. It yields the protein CSVGWTEETQYF.